The clone carrying this T cell receptor (beta chain) appeared a few times. As yet, its antigen is unknown. The sample comes from a study of T-cell memory formation after mild COVID-19. Study outcomes and limitations: Most CD4+ clones that shrank were in CM and EM, while CD8+ ones turned up in EMRA.

TCRdb reanalysed the 5' RACE reads using MiXCR and keeps one entry per CDR3 protein. The data hold 350,000 or so distinct CDR3 sequences, with around a fifth observed a single time. Germline V gene lookup returns CDR1 SNHLY and CDR2 FYNNEI. CDR3 size: 13 residues. The ends were cut back, 4 bases at V and 7 bases at J, with 10 bases in the middle. The rearrangement uses TRBV2 and TRBJ2-2; D is unclear. Sequenced input: PBMCs or a T cell subset sorted from them (not recorded which). The source is a man aged 18 to 30 who had mild COVID-19 (a few samples of this study predate the infection). Cell type and time point are not known. CDR3 protein: CASSALVVGELFF. The CDR3 DNA is TGTGCCAGCAGTGCACTGGTAGTCGGGGAGCTGTTTTTT.